A selection of T cell receptor beta chains follows, all from one sample in a study of CD8 T cells in ankylosing spondylitis. In TCRdb, the 5' RACE reads were re-called with MiXCR into one record per CDR3 protein. Of around 140,000 distinct CDR3 sequences listed, under 20% are singletons. The sequenced sample was blood, either unsorted or a sorted T cell fraction (not recorded which). The receptors derive from a male donor with ankylosing spondylitis. Each CDR3 is given with its conserved first and last residue. D genes are given only for firm matches. Not all rows give a size; the values are once, few, many and, for expanded clones, a class.

size	V	J	D	DNA	CDR3
.	TRBV5-6	TRBJ2-5	TRBD2	TGTGCCAGCGCAAGACTAGCATCATTGCCAAACCAAGAGACCCAGTACTTC	CASARLASLPNQETQYF
.	TRBV6-1	TRBJ2-2	.	TGTGCCAGCAGTGTAAGGGTTGGGAACACCGGGGAGCTGTTTTTT	CASSVRVGNTGELFF
.	TRBV27	TRBJ2-7	.	TGTGCCACCAGCCGGTCGGACGAGCAGTACTTC	CATSRSDEQYF
.	TRBV7-9	TRBJ1-1	.	TGTGCCAGCAGCTTAGCCTTGGGGGGAACTGAAGCTTTCTTT	CASSLALGGTEAFF
many	TRBV7-9	TRBJ2-1	TRBD2	TGTGCCAGCAGCAAGCAGAGACTAGCGGGAGACAATGAGCAGTTCTTC	CASSKQRLAGDNEQFF
.	TRBV20-1	TRBJ1-2	.	TGCAGTGCTAGAGATATGGGGATTTATGGCTACACCTTC	CSARDMGIYGYTF
.	TRBV29-1	TRBJ2-6	.	TGCAGCGTTGTGGGGGCGCGGGGGGCCAACGTCCTGACTTTC	CSVVGARGANVLTF
.	TRBV20-1	TRBJ2-7	TRBD2	TGCAGTGCCCCTGGGGTAGCGGGAGTGGGCGAGCAGTACTTC	CSAPGVAGVGEQYF
few	TRBV4-1	TRBJ2-7	TRBD2	TGCGCCAGCAGCCAAGTGGGGACTAGCGGGAGGGGCTACGAGCAGTACTTC	CASSQVGTSGRGYEQYF
few	TRBV11-2	TRBJ2-1	.	TGTGCCAGCAGCTTAGTAATTTGGGTGGGGAGCTCCGTTGGTGAGCAGTTCTTC	CASSLVIWVGSSVGEQFF
few	TRBV10-3	TRBJ2-7	TRBD2	TGTGCCATCAGTGAGTCGTGGTTAGCGGGAGCAAACGAGCAGTACTTC	CAISESWLAGANEQYF
many	TRBV11-2	TRBJ2-1	.	TGTGCCAGCAGCGAAATTAGTGAGCAGTTCTTC	CASSEISEQFF
.	TRBV4-1	TRBJ1-2	.	TGCGCCAGCAGCCAAGTCAGGATACAGGGCCACGGCTACACCTTC	CASSQVRIQGHGYTF
few	TRBV5-1	TRBJ2-1	.	TGCGCCAGCAGCTTGGTATATAGGCCTTCCTACAATGAGCAGTTCTTC	CASSLVYRPSYNEQFF
.	TRBV28	TRBJ2-2	.	.	CASLSGQGNTGELFF
.	TRBV11-1	TRBJ2-6	TRBD1	TGTGCCAGCAGCCCCTCGGCAGGGGGCCTCCCTGGGGCCAACGTCCTGACTTTC	CASSPSAGGLPGANVLTF
few	TRBV27	TRBJ2-7	TRBD2	TGTGCCAGCAGTTATCGGGGGGGTATAGGCGAGCAGTACTTC	CASSYRGGIGEQYF
many	TRBV29-1	TRBJ2-6	.	TGCAGCGTTGAAAGGATAGCAGCTGGGGCCAACGTCCTGACTTTC	CSVERIAAGANVLTF
.	TRBV30	TRBJ2-7	TRBD1	TGTGCCTGGAGTTTGACAGGGAATTTGTACGAGCAGTACTTC	CAWSLTGNLYEQYF
.	TRBV15	TRBJ2-7	.	TGTGCCACCAGCAGAGAGATTATCGGGGAGCAGTACTTC	CATSREIIGEQYF
few	TRBV25-1	TRBJ1-1	.	TGTGCCAGCAGTGAATCCTCATTCCTAGGGGTCGTAAGGGCTTTCTTT	CASSESSFLGVVRAFF
few	TRBV4-1	TRBJ2-5	.	TGCGCCAGCAGCCAAGGAAACAGGGGGGGTGGAGAGACCCAGTACTTC	CASSQGNRGGGETQYF
.	TRBV29-1	TRBJ2-2	.	TGCAGCATTGAAGGCCTGCGGGATAACACCGGGGAGCTGTTTTTT	CSIEGLRDNTGELFF
.	TRBV12-3/TRBV12-4	TRBJ2-7	.	TGTGCCAGCAGAGCTACAGGGTTGTACGAGCAGTACTTC	CASRATGLYEQYF
few	TRBV7-3	TRBJ2-1	.	TGTGCCAGCAGCTTAGGGCCAAAGGTAAATGAGCAGTTCTTC	CASSLGPKVNEQFF
.	TRBV7-2	TRBJ2-7	.	TGTGCCAGCAGCTTAACGGGACTCTCTTCCTACGAGCAGTACTTC	CASSLTGLSSYEQYF
.	TRBV4-1	TRBJ2-7	.	TGCGCCAGCAGCCAAGTACCCTGGGAGCAGTACTTC	CASSQVPWEQYF
.	TRBV7-9	TRBJ2-5	TRBD1	TGTGCCAGCAGCTTCGCGGGACAGGAAGAGACCCAGTACTTC	CASSFAGQEETQYF
few	TRBV29-1	TRBJ2-1	TRBD2	TGCAGCGGGGGGGGACTAGCGGAGCCGAGCTCCTACAATGAGCAGTTCTTC	CSGGGLAEPSSYNEQFF